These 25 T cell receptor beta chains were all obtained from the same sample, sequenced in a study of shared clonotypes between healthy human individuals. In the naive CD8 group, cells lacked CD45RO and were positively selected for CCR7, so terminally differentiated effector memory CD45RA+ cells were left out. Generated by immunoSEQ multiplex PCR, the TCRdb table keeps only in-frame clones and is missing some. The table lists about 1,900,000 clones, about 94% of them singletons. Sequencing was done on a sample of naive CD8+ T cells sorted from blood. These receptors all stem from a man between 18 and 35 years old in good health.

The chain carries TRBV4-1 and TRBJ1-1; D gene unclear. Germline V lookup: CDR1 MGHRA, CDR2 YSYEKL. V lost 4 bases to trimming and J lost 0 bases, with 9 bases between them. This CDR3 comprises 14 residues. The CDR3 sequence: CASSPRNMNTEAFF. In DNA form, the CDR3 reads TGCGCCAGCAGCCCTAGAAACATGAACACTGAAGCTTTCTTT.

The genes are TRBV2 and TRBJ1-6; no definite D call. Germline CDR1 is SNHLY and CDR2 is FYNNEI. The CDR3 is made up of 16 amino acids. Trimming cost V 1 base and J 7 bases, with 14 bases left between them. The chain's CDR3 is CASSEVGYLGNSPLHF. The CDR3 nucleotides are TGTGCCAGCAGTGAAGTGGGTTATCTGGGGAATTCACCCCTCCACTTT.

The CDR3 DNA sequence: TGTGCCTGGAGTACCGGGACAGGGGAATTTTCACCCCTCCACTTT. Translation gives CAWSTGTGEFSPLHF. This chain links TRBV30 with TRBJ1-6; 10 bases agree with TRBD1. Germline V gene data show CDR1 as GTSNPN and CDR2 as SVGIG (reference sequence). The junction had 7 bases not matched to a gene; V was cut back by 2 bases and J by 9 bases. This CDR3 comprises 15 residues.

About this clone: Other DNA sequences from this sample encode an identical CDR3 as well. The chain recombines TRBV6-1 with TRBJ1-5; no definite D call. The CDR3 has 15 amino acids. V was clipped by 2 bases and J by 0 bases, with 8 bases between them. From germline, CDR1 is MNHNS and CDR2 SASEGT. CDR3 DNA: TGTGCCAGCAGTGAATTTGGGGTTAGCAATCAGCCCCAGCATTTT. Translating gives CASSEFGVSNQPQHF.

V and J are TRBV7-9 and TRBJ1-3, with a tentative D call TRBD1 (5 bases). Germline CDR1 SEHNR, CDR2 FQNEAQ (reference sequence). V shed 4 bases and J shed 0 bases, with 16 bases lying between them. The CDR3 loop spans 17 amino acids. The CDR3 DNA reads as TGTGCCAGCAGCTCCCCGCGCGGGACGGACTCTGGAAACACCATATATTTT. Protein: CASSSPRGTDSGNTIYF.

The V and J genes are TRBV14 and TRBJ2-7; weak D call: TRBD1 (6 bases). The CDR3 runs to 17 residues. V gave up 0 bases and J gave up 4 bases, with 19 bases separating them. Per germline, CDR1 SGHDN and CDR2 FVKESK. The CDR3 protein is CASSQDRGRGPPYEQYF. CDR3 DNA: TGTGCCAGCAGCCAAGATAGAGGCAGGGGTCCTCCGTACGAGCAGTACTTC.

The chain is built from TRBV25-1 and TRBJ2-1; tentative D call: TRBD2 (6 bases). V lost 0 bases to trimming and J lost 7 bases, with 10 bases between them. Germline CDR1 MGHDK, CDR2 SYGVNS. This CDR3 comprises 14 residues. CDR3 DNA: TGTGCCAGCAGTGAATATGGAGGGAGTAATGAGCAGTTCTTC. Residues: CASSEYGGSNEQFF.

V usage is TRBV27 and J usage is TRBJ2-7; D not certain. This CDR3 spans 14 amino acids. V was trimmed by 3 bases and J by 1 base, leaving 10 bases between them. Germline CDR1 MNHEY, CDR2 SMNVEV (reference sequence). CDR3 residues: CASSFIDNSYEQYF. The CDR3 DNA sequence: TGTGCCAGCAGTTTCATTGATAATTCCTACGAGCAGTACTTC.

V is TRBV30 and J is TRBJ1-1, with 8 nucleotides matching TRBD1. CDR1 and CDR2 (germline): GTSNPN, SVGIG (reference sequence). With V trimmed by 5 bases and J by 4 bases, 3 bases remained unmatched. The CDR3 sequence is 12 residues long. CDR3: CAWDDRGTEAFF. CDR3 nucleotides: TGTGCCTGGGACGACAGGGGCACTGAAGCTTTCTTT.

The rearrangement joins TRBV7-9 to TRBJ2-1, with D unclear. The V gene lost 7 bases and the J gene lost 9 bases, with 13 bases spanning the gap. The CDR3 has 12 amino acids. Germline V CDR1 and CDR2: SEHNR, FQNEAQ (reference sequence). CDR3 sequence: CASTPEQFEQFF. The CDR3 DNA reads TGTGCCAGCACCCCGGAGCAGTTTGAGCAGTTCTTC. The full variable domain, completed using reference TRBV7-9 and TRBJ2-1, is DTGVSQNPRHKITKRGQNVTFRCDPISEHNRLYWYRQTLGQGPEFLTYFQNEAQLEKSRLLSDRFSAERPKGSFSTLEIQRTEQGDSAMYLCASTPEQFEQFFGPGTRLTVL.

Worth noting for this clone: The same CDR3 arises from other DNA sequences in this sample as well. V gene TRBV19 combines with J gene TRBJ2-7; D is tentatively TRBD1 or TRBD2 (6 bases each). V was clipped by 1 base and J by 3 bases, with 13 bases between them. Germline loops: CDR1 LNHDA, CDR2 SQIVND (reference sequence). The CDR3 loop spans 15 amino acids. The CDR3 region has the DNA TGTGCCAGTAGTATAGCTTCGGGGGCTGACTACGAGCAGTACTTC. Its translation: CASSIASGADYEQYF.

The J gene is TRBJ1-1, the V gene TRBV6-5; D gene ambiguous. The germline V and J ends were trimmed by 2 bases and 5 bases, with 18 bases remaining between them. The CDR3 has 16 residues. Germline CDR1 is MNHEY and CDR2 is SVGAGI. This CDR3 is CASSYLTGEWPTEAFF. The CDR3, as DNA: TGTGCCAGCAGTTACCTTACCGGAGAATGGCCAACTGAAGCTTTCTTT.

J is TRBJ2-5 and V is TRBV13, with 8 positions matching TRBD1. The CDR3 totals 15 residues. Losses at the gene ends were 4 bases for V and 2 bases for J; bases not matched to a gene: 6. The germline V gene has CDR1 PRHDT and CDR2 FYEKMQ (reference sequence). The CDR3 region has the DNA TGTGCCAGCAGCTCTACGACAGGGGATCAAGAGACCCAGTACTTC. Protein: CASSSTTGDQETQYF.

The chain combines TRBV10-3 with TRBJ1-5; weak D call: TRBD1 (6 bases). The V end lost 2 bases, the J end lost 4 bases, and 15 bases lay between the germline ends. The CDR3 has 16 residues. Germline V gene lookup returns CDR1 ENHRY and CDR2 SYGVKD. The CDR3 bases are TGTGCCATCAGTGAGGGGGGGGCAGGGGCTAATCAGCCCCAGCATTTT. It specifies CAISEGGAGANQPQHF.

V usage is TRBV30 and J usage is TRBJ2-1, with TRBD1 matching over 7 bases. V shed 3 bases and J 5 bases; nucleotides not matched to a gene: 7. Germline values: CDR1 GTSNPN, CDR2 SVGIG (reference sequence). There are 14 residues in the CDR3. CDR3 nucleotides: TGTGCCTGGAGGGCCGGGACAGCTAACAATGAGCAGTTCTTC. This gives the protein CAWRAGTANNEQFF. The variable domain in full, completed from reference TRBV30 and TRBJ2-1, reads SQTIHQWPATLVQPVGSPLSLECTVEGTSNPNLYWYRQAAGRGLQLLFYSVGIGQISSEVPQNLSASRPQDRQFILSSKKLLLSDSGFYLCAWRAGTANNEQFFGPGTRLTVL.

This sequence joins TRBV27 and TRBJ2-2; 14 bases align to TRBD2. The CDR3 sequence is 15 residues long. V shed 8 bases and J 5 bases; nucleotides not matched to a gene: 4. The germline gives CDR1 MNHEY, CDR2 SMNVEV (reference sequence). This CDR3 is CASRRLAGGTGELFF. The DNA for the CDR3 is TGTGCCAGCCGTCGACTAGCGGGGGGGACCGGGGAGCTGTTTTTT.

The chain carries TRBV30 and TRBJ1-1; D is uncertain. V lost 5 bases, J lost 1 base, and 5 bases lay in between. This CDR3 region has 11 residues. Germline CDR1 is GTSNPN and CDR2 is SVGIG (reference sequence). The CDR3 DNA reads TGTGCCTGGGAGACGAACACTGAAGCTTTCTTT. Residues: CAWETNTEAFF. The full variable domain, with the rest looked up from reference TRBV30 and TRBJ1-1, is SQTIHQWPATLVQPVGSPLSLECTVEGTSNPNLYWYRQAAGRGLQLLFYSVGIGQISSEVPQNLSASRPQDRQFILSSKKLLLSDSGFYLCAWETNTEAFFGQGTRLTVV.

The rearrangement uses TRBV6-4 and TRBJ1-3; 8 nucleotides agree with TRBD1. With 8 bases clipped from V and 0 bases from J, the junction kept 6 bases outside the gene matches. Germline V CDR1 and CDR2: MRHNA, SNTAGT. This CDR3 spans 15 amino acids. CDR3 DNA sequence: TGTGCCAGCGGGGGACAGGCCGACTCTGGAAACACCATATATTTT. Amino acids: CASGGQADSGNTIYF.

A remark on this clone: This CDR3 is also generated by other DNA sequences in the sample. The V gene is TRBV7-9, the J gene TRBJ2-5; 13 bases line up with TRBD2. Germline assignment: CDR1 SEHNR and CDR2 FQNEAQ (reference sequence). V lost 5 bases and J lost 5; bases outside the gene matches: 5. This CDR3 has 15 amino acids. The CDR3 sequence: CASSPRLAGGETQYF. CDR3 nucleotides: TGTGCCAGCAGCCCCAGACTAGCGGGGGGTGAGACCCAGTACTTC. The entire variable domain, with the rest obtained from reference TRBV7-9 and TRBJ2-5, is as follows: DTGVSQNPRHKITKRGQNVTFRCDPISEHNRLYWYRQTLGQGPEFLTYFQNEAQLEKSRLLSDRFSAERPKGSFSTLEIQRTEQGDSAMYLCASSPRLAGGETQYFGPGTRLLVL.

The CDR3 reads CASSFSGLYEQYF. DNA for the CDR3: TGTGCCAGCAGCTTCTCTGGGCTCTACGAGCAGTACTTC. This chain links TRBV7-9 with TRBJ2-7; D remains unclear. Per the germline V gene, CDR1 is SEHNR and CDR2 is FQNEAQ (reference sequence). This CDR3 comprises 13 residues. V lost 3 bases and J lost 3, with 9 bases in between.

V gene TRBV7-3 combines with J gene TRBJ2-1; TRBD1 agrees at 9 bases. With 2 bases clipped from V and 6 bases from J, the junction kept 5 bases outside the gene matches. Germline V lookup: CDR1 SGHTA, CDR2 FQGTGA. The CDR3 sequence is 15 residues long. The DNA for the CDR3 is TGTGCCAGCAGCTTACCGGACAGGGGCCTCAATGAGCAGTTCTTC. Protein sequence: CASSLPDRGLNEQFF. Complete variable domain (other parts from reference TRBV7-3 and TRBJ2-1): GAGVSQTPSNKVTEKGKYVELRCDPISGHTALYWYRQSLGQGPEFLIYFQGTGAADDSGLPNDRFFAVRPEGSVSTLKIQRTERGDSAVYLCASSLPDRGLNEQFFGPGTRLTVL.

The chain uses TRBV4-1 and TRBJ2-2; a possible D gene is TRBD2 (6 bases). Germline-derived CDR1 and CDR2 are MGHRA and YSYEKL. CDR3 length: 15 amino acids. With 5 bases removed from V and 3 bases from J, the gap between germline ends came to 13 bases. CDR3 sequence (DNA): TGCGCCAGCAGCACCCGGGACTCTTACACCGGGGAGCTGTTTTTT. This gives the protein CASSTRDSYTGELFF.

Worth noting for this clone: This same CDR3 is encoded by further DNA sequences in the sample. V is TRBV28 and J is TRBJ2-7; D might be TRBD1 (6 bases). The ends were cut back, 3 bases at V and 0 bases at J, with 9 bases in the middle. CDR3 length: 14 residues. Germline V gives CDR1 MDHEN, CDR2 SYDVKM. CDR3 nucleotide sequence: TGTGCCAGCAGTTTGGGGGCCTCCTCCTACGAGCAGTACTTC. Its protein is CASSLGASSYEQYF. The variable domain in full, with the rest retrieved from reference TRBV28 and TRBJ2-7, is DVKVTQSSRYLVKRTGEKVFLECVQDMDHENMFWYRQDPGLGLRLIYFSYDVKMKEKGDIPEGYSVSREKKERFSLILESASTNQTSMYLCASSLGASSYEQYFGPGTRLTVT.

The CDR3 sequence: CASSQDGRQGGYGYTF. In nucleotides, the CDR3 is TGCGCCAGCAGCCAAGATGGGAGACAGGGAGGCTATGGCTACACCTTC. The V call is TRBV4-3, the J call TRBJ1-2, with TRBD1 matching 7 bases. Per germline, CDR1 LGHNA and CDR2 YSLEER. The V segment lost 0 bases and the J segment 4 bases; nucleotides outside the gene matches: 8. There are 16 residues in the CDR3.

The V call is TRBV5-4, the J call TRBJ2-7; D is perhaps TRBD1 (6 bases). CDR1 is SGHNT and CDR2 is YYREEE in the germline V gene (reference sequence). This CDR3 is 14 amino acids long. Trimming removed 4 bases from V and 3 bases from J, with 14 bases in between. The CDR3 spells CASSPSGHLYEQYF. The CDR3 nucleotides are TGTGCCAGCAGCCCATCGGGACACCTCTACGAGCAGTACTTC.